This entry is about one T cell receptor beta chain. The germline CDR1 and CDR2 sequences are MGHRA and YSYEKL. V was trimmed by 1 base and J by 0 bases, leaving 9 bases between them. The CDR3 is 15 residues long. The authors' processing: Researchers report that nucleated cell counts were estimated from reference gene primer amplification. Sequencing used immunoSEQ multiplex PCR; TCRdb keeps in-frame clones, though not all of them. D and trimming were read from the DNA, whereas the V and J calls and clone size are those reported in that table. Among over 85,000 clones listed, approximately 90% were seen once. These data come from a study of blood T cell repertoires in COVID-19. As for the study in general: Material from acute and convalescent COVID-19 was sourced from the United States, Italy and Spain. T cells, B-cell-depleted T cells, or PBMCs provided the cDNA or gDNA that served as material.

The sample was peripheral blood. The TCR sequence derives from a human donor with active COVID-19. The donor label of this sample is uncertain. The V call is TRBV4-1, the J call TRBJ1-1; D unclear. In nucleotides, the CDR3 is TGCGCCAGCAGCCAAGGCGGTGCCATGAACACTGAAGCTTTCTTT. Encoded protein: CASSQGGAMNTEAFF.